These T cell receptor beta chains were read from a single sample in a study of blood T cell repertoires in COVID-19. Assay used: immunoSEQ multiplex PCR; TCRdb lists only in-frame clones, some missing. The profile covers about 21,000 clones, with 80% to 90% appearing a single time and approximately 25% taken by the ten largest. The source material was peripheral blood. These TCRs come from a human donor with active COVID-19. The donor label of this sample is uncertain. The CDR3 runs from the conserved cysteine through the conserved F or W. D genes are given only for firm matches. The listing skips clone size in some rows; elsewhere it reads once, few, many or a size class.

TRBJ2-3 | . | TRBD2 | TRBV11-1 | CASSGVGSGGADTQYF | TGTGCCAGCAGCGGGGTGGGTAGCGGGGGGGCAGATACGCAGTATTTT
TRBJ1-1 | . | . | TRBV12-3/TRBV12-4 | CASRGGTEAFF | TGTGCCAGCAGAGGGGGCACTGAAGCTTTCTTT
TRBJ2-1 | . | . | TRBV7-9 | CASSFPRSGSLTEQFF | TGTGCCAGCAGCTTCCCCCGGAGCGGCTCTCTGACGGAGCAGTTCTTC
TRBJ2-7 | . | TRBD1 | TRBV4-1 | CASSQGRDRAYEQYF | TGCGCCAGCAGCCAGGGTCGGGACAGGGCCTACGAGCAGTACTTC
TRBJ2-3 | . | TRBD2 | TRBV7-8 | CASSLLAGASADTQYF | TGTGCCAGCAGCCTACTAGCGGGAGCAAGCGCAGATACGCAGTATTTT
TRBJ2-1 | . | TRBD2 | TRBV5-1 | CASSLSGGVYNEQFF | TGCGCCAGCAGCCTGAGCGGGGGGGTTTACAATGAGCAGTTCTTC
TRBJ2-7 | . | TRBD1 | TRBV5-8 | CASSSRQGALGQYF | TGTGCCAGCAGCAGTCGACAGGGGGCCTTGGGGCAGTACTTC
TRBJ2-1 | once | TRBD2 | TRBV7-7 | CASSLGLAATYNEQFF | TGTGCTAGCAGCCTAGGACTAGCGGCAACCTACAATGAGCAGTTCTTC
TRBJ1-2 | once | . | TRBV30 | CAWSLQGTNYGYTF | TGTGCCTGGAGTTTGCAGGGCACTAACTATGGCTACACCTTC
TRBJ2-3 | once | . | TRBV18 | CASSPGATDTQYF | TGTGCCAGCTCACCTGGGGCCACAGATACGCAGTATTTT
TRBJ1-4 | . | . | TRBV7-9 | CASSTQGTNEKLFF | TGTGCCAGCAGCACCCAGGGAACTAATGAAAAACTGTTTTTT
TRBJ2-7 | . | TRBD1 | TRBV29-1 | CSVETGGRSYEQYF | TGCAGCGTGGAGACAGGGGGCCGGTCCTACGAGCAGTACTTC
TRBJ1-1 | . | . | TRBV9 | CASSAGDGTEAFF | TGTGCCAGCAGCGCCGGAGACGGAACTGAAGCTTTCTTT
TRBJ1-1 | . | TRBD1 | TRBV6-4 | CASSPRDRWGNTEAFF | TGTGCCAGCAGCCCCAGGGACAGGTGGGGGAACACTGAAGCTTTCTTT
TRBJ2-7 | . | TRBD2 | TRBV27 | CASSLRGRSVEQYF | TGTGCCAGCAGTTTACGCGGGAGATCGGTTGAGCAGTACTTC
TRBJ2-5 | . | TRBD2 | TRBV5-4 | CATGLESWETQYF | TGTGCCACGGGACTAGAATCTTGGGAGACCCAGTACTTC
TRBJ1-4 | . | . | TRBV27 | CASSLSGQSNEKLFF | TGTGCCAGCAGTTTATCGGGCCAGTCTAATGAAAAACTGTTTTTT
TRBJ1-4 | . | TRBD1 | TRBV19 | CASSPQGFGEKLFF | TGTGCCAGTAGCCCACAGGGGTTCGGGGAAAAACTGTTTTTT
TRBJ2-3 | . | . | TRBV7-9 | CASSLPGADTQYF | TGTGCCAGCAGCTTACCGGGAGCGGATACGCAGTATTTT
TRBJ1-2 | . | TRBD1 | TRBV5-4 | CASSSPGTDNYGYTF | TGTGCCAGCAGTTCGCCCGGGACAGATAACTATGGCTACACCTTC